This T cell receptor (beta chain) was recorded in a study of T cells after yellow fever vaccination (dated by TCRdb to about 2019). Context from the whole study: The SMART-Seq v4 Ultra Low Input RNA kit was used to prepare libraries from fractions with low cell numbers. To follow T-cell clones before and after primary and booster YFV17D yellow fever vaccination, bulk TCR alpha and beta repertoires were sequenced over time. Blood was drawn at multiple timepoints before and after primary and secondary immunization, with bulk PBMC replicates and cell subsets isolated. Two healthy male donors, one aged 18 to 29 and one aged 30 to 40 years, were included in the cohort. Study-level results and caveats: A small fraction of clonotypes showed up in both the CD4 and CD8 compartments, probably as a result of convergent recombination. After the booster, most clones that had expanded after primary vaccination were detected again (around 97% of CD4 and around nine tenths of CD8), suggesting broad maintenance of memory. The secondary T-cell response was weaker than the primary response but faster, peaking on day 5 instead of day 15. Only a couple of donors were included in the study, so the extent to which the findings can be generalized is limited. FACS-sorted repertoires could contain abundant contaminating clonotypes from the bulk population, so computational filtering was required.

The treatment or condition label of this sample denotes: live attenuated yellow fever vaccine strain. At each blood-draw timepoint, two biological replicates of bulk PBMCs were collected. A standard Ficoll-Paque protocol was used to isolate PBMCs from peripheral blood. RNA was extracted with TriZol from bulk PBMCs, CD4 and CD8 fractions, and dextramer-positive and dextramer-negative fractions. This clonotype occurred many times. The clone's antigen remains unknown. No qualities accompany the bases; no much larger clone lies one base away. CDR1 and CDR2, looked up from the germline V gene, are SGHTA and FQGNSA. V loses 6 bases at its end and J loses 5 bases; junction bases beyond the gene matches: 10. From its cysteine to its phenylalanine, the CDR3 spans 15 amino acids. Only CDR3 DNA is held: 45 bases, read in frame from base 1. Sequencing was carried out with an Illumina NovaSeq 6000. Synthesis of TCR cDNA relied on 5'RACE template switching, a step that introduced a universal primer site along with unique molecular identifiers. Priming for cDNA synthesis came from both the TCR alpha and TCR beta constant segments. Library amplification involved two PCR steps, and the second step added sample barcodes and sequencing adapters. Sequencing of libraries was performed on Illumina HiSeq 2500 (2x100 bp) or NovaSeq (2x150 bp). On the authors' methods: Demultiplexing of reads and collapsing into UMI consensus sequences were performed with MIGEC, and V(D)J alignment was carried out with MiXCR. Using edgeR on replicate PBMC samples, clonotypes were called vaccine-responding if FDR was below 0.01 and the log2 fold change was above 5 up to day 15. CD4 or CD8 identity was assigned to each bulk clonotype according to whether the clonotype was present at higher abundance in the sequenced CD4 repertoire or the sequenced CD8 repertoire. TCRdb's own reprocessing of the public reads used fastp at Q25 and MiXCR and kept productive beta chains. Entries that share a CDR3 protein sequence are merged under the most common genes and DNA. The V and J calls and clone size come from TCRdb's table, not from the authors' own analysis. The sample profile shows a few hundred thousand distinct CDR3 sequences; approximately 4.2% of them were found once. The ten largest clones capture less than 25% of the sample.

Recombination connected TRBV7-2 to TRBJ2-1; 7 nucleotides in the junction match TRBD2. This sample comprised PBMCs, obtained 5 days after the yellow fever booster vaccination. This TCR was sampled from a young man who received the YFV17D yellow fever vaccine. The encoded CDR3 is CASSPSGGDHNEQFF. At the DNA level, the sequence is TGTGCCAGCAGTCCTAGCGGCGGGGACCACAATGAGCAGTTCTTC. The reference TRBV7-2 and TRBJ2-1 proteins fill in what lies around the CDR3, so the full variable domain reads GAGVSQSPSNKVTEKGKDVELRCDPISGHTALYWYRQSLGQGLEFLIYFQGNSAPDKSGLPSDRFSAERTGGSVSTLTIQRTQQEDSAVYLCASSPSGGDHNEQFFGPGTRLTVL.